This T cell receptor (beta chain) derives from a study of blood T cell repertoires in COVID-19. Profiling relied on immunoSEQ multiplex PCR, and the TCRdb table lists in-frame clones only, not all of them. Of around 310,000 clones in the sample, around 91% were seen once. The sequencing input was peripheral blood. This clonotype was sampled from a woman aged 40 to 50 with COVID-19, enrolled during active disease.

The CDR3 is CASSLSGDRAIRQPQHF. The CDR3 DNA reads as TGTGCCAGCAGTTTATCTGGGGACAGGGCGATTCGTCAGCCCCAGCATTTT. The rearrangement uses TRBV27 and TRBJ1-5; 9 nucleotides agree with TRBD1. The germline CDR1 and CDR2 sequences are MNHEY and SMNVEV (reference sequence). Trimming cost V 0 bases and J 6 bases; bases outside gene matches: 9. The CDR3 totals 17 residues.